Shown below are 26 T cell receptor beta chains from a single sample sequenced in a study of T cell clones after liver transplantation. TCRdb's copy holds only in-frame clones and misses some; the assay was immunoSEQ multiplex PCR. The sample lists roughly 72,000 clones; around four fifths were seen once. The source was CD4+ T cells from blood, collected roughly 50 months after liver transplant. Receptors were obtained from a human patient who received a liver transplant. Part of the T cells may come from the graft donor.

The V call is TRBV2, the J call TRBJ1-2; TRBD1 matches at 8 bases. The CDR3 extends over 14 amino acids. V lost 6 bases and J lost 0; bases outside the gene matches: 3. CDR1 is SNHLY, CDR2 FYNNEI, per germline. CDR3 residues: CASRIQGANYGYTF. The CDR3 nucleotides are TGTGCCAGCAGGATACAGGGGGCTAACTATGGCTACACCTTC. The variable domain in full, completed from reference TRBV2 and TRBJ1-2, reads EPEVTQTPSHQVTQMGQEVILRCVPISNHLYFYWYRQILGQKVEFLVSFYNNEISEKSEIFDDQFSVERPDGSNFTLKIRSTKLEDSAMYFCASRIQGANYGYTFGSGTRLTVV.

Comment on this clone: A single base separates this from a much larger clone, so it may be a read error. The chain employs TRBV7-3 and TRBJ2-5; weak D call: TRBD2 (6 bases). The germline CDR1 and CDR2 sequences are SGHTA and FQGTGA. The V and J ends lost 2 bases and 2 bases respectively, with 6 bases between them. This CDR3 has 13 residues. CDR3 nucleotides: TGTGCCAGCAGCTTAGGGGGGCAAGAGACCCAGTACTTC. It encodes CASSLGGQETQYF.

In its sample, this clone was seen once. This sequence joins TRBV9 and TRBJ2-7; D is ambiguous. Trimming shortened V by 2 bases and J by 4 bases, and 13 bases separated the two germline ends. The germline CDR1 and CDR2 sequences are SGDLS and YYNGEE. The CDR3 covers 14 residues. The CDR3 nucleotides read TGTGCCAGCAGCGTTTGGCAAGAACCGTACGAGCAGTACTTC. Protein: CASSVWQEPYEQYF.

V and J are TRBV2 and TRBJ2-5; D is undetermined. The germline V gene encodes CDR1 SNHLY and CDR2 FYNNEI. This CDR3 contains 14 residues. V was clipped by 4 bases and J by 4 bases, with 13 bases between them. The CDR3 bases are TGTGCCAGCAGTGGTGGTGTCACCAGAGAGACCCAGTACTTC. Protein product: CASSGGVTRETQYF.

V and J are TRBV9 and TRBJ2-7, with D maybe TRBD2 (6 bases). This CDR3 region has 14 residues. Trimming cost V 4 bases and J 3 bases, with 14 bases left between them. Germline CDR1 reads SGDLS; CDR2 reads YYNGEE. The CDR3 loop reads CASSPGSGGYEQYF. DNA for the CDR3: TGTGCCAGCAGCCCCGGTAGCGGAGGCTACGAGCAGTACTTC.

The chain recombines TRBV5-1 with TRBJ2-5; 7 nucleotides agree with TRBD2. The CDR3 sequence is 13 residues long. V trimming: 4 bases; J trimming: 2 bases; junction bases outside the gene matches: 2. Per the germline V gene, CDR1 is SGHRS and CDR2 is YFSETQ. As DNA, the CDR3 is TGCGCCAGCAGCGGGGGGGTACAAGAGACCCAGTACTTC. Protein product: CASSGGVQETQYF. Full variable domain (outside the CDR3, taken from reference TRBV5-1 and TRBJ2-5): KAGVTQTPRYLIKTRGQQVTLSCSPISGHRSVSWYQQTPGQGLQFLFEYFSETQRNKGNFPGRFSGRQFSNSRSEMNVSTLELGDSALYLCASSGGVQETQYFGPGTRLLVL.

The rearrangement uses TRBV5-8 and TRBJ2-3; D gene ambiguous. V lost 0 bases to trimming and J lost 7 bases, with 9 bases between them. Looked up from germline, CDR1 is SGHTS and CDR2 is YDEGEE. This CDR3 has 13 amino acids. CDR3 residues: CASSLGEGYTQYF. In DNA form, the CDR3 reads TGTGCCAGCAGCTTGGGAGAAGGATATACGCAGTATTTT.

This clone was observed once. The V gene is TRBV10-3, the J gene TRBJ1-1; D is possibly TRBD1 (5 bases). Germline V CDR1 and CDR2: ENHRY, SYGVKD. Trimming removed 7 bases at V and 3 bases at J, with 12 bases between. This CDR3 comprises 13 residues. The CDR3 is CAIKRGIDTEAFF. DNA for the CDR3: TGTGCCATCAAGCGGGGGATAGACACTGAAGCTTTCTTT.

The rearrangement uses TRBV28 and TRBJ2-3; D is perhaps TRBD1 (6 bases). V was shortened by 6 bases and J by 0 bases, with 7 bases between the two germline ends. Germline-derived CDR1 and CDR2 are MDHEN and SYDVKM. The CDR3 spans 13 residues. This CDR3 is CASRTGSTDTQYF. CDR3 in DNA: TGTGCCAGCAGGACAGGCAGCACAGATACGCAGTATTTT.

This chain joins TRBV27 and TRBJ2-3, with 9 nucleotides matching TRBD2. The V segment lost 2 bases and the J segment 7 bases; nucleotides outside the gene matches: 7. This CDR3 region has 15 residues. Germline CDR1 MNHEY, CDR2 SMNVEV (reference sequence). The CDR3 protein is CASSLKAGGIYTQYF. The DNA for the CDR3 is TGTGCCAGCAGTTTAAAAGCGGGGGGAATATATACGCAGTATTTT.

The chain employs TRBV10-3 and TRBJ2-1; D assignment may be TRBD1 or TRBD2 (5 bases each). Germline assignment: CDR1 ENHRY and CDR2 SYGVKD. Trimming stripped 5 bases from V and 5 bases from J, with 19 bases between. The CDR3 sequence is 16 residues long. CDR3 DNA sequence: TGTGCCATCAGTTCAAGACGGGACCAATCAGACAATGAGCAGTTCTTC. Translating gives CAISSRRDQSDNEQFF.

Points on this clone: No conserved phenylalanine or tryptophan is present at the end of the CDR3, so a read error is the likely explanation. No DNA is shown, since the ends of the CDR3 on it are uncertain; the CDR3 is the one TCRdb lists. The chain couples TRBV21-1 to TRBJ1-2; the D call of TRBD1 is as the table states it, not checked on the DNA. TRBV21-1 is termed a pseudogene. The CDR3 is 14 residues long, counting both termini. The CDR3 spells CASSKFPLGTTGSG.

V usage is TRBV10-3 and J usage is TRBJ1-4; a possible D gene is TRBD1 (6 bases). The germline V and J ends were trimmed by 2 bases and 6 bases, with 10 bases remaining between them. This CDR3 region has 14 residues. Germline assignment: CDR1 ENHRY and CDR2 SYGVKD. The CDR3 nucleotides are TGTGCCATCAGTGAGCGGGGGCCGGATGAAAAACTGTTTTTT. Residues: CAISERGPDEKLFF.

CDR3 in DNA: TGCGCCAGCAGCTCTCTAGCTACGCAGTATTTT. This sequence encodes CASSSLATQYF. This chain uses TRBV4-1 with TRBJ2-3, with D perhaps TRBD2 (5 bases). V was trimmed by 5 bases and J by 8 bases, leaving 8 bases between them. CDR1 is MGHRA, CDR2 YSYEKL, per germline. The CDR3 is 11 amino acids.

This chain joins TRBV5-1 and TRBJ2-3; unclear D gene. The V gene's germline CDR1 is SGHRS and CDR2 YFSETQ. Deletions cut 4 bases from V and 0 bases from J, with 9 bases between. This CDR3 is 14 amino acids long. The DNA for the CDR3 is TGCGCCAGCAGCGCGGCGTTTAGCACAGATACGCAGTATTTT. It yields the protein CASSAAFSTDTQYF.

This chain links TRBV11-2 with TRBJ2-2, with D perhaps TRBD2 (6 bases). The CDR3 loop spans 15 amino acids. CDR1 and CDR2 (germline): SGHAT, FQNNGV. Trimming removed 3 bases from V and 3 bases from J, with 11 bases in between. CDR3 sequence (DNA): TGTGCCAGCAGCTTTGGAGGGACCCACACCGGGGAGCTGTTTTTT. It encodes CASSFGGTHTGELFF.

CDR3 sequence: CASSLGPAGDQETQYF. The CDR3 DNA reads as TGCGCCAGCAGCTTGGGTCCAGCGGGGGACCAAGAGACCCAGTACTTC. The chain recombines TRBV5-1 with TRBJ2-5; 8 positions match TRBD2. Germline trimming cut 0 bases from V and 0 bases from J; bases unmatched to any gene: 4. Germline V gene lookup returns CDR1 SGHRS and CDR2 YFSETQ. This CDR3 has 16 residues.

The count of this clone is one. This chain connects TRBV28 to TRBJ2-6, with a possible D match to TRBD1 (6 bases). The germline V gene has CDR1 MDHEN and CDR2 SYDVKM. The germline V and J ends were trimmed by 3 bases and 0 bases, with 15 bases remaining between them. The CDR3 has 18 amino acids. Here the CDR3 reads CASSFHGGAHSGANVLTF. The CDR3 bases are TGTGCCAGCAGTTTCCATGGGGGCGCGCACTCTGGGGCCAACGTCCTGACTTTC.

The CDR3 reads CASSLGDRDDNEQFF. The CDR3 DNA follows: TGCGCCAGCAGCTTGGGGGACAGGGACGACAATGAGCAGTTCTTC. This chain uses TRBV5-1 with TRBJ2-1; 9 bases align to TRBD1. The junction had 3 bases not matched to a gene; V was cut back by 0 bases and J by 5 bases. In germline, CDR1 is SGHRS, CDR2 YFSETQ. The CDR3 has 15 residues. Full variable domain (outside the CDR3, taken from reference TRBV5-1 and TRBJ2-1): KAGVTQTPRYLIKTRGQQVTLSCSPISGHRSVSWYQQTPGQGLQFLFEYFSETQRNKGNFPGRFSGRQFSNSRSEMNVSTLELGDSALYLCASSLGDRDDNEQFFGPGTRLTVL.

The chain recombines TRBV6-5 with TRBJ1-2; 10 positions match TRBD1. There are 14 residues in the CDR3. Germline CDR1 and CDR2: MNHEY and SVGAGI. The J segment lost 7 bases and the V segment lost 4 bases, leaving 6 bases of the junction unmatched. The CDR3 sequence is CASSSRTGGFGYTF. CDR3 in DNA: TGTGCCAGCAGTTCGAGGACAGGGGGTTTTGGCTACACCTTC.

DNA for the CDR3: TGTGCCAGCAGCGTAGAATGGGGGGGCTACACCTTC. This gives the protein CASSVEWGGYTF. The chain recombines TRBV9 with TRBJ1-2; weak D call: TRBD1 (5 bases). The germline V gene encodes CDR1 SGDLS and CDR2 YYNGEE. The V end lost 0 bases, the J end lost 8 bases, and 8 bases lay between the germline ends. This CDR3 contains 12 residues.

The DNA of the CDR3 is TGTGCCAGCAGCGTAGGAACTATTGGGACAGGGGAAAAGACCCAGTACTTC. As protein: CASSVGTIGTGEKTQYF. The gene calls are TRBV9 and TRBJ2-5; 10 bases fit TRBD1. CDR3 length equals 17 residues. After removal of 0 bases from V and 6 bases from J, the junction contained 11 bases not matched to a gene. Germline-derived CDR1 and CDR2 are SGDLS and YYNGEE.

This chain joins TRBV4-2 and TRBJ2-2; D might be TRBD1 (6 bases). The V end was cut by 6 bases, the J end by 5 bases, with 10 bases between. This CDR3 is 13 amino acids long. CDR1 is LGHNA and CDR2 is YNFKEQ in the germline V gene. The CDR3 here is CASRTRGTGELFF. The DNA of the CDR3 is TGTGCCAGCAGAACCAGGGGTACCGGGGAGCTGTTTTTT.

This clone was picked up one time. The chain recombines TRBV5-6 with TRBJ1-1; D possibly corresponds to TRBD1 (6 bases). The V gene's germline CDR1 is SGHDT and CDR2 YYEEEE. The CDR3 spans 15 residues. Trimming shortened V by 5 bases and J by 0 bases, and 14 bases separated the two germline ends. CDR3 residues: CASRGGQYLNTEAFF. Here the CDR3 DNA reads TGTGCCAGCAGGGGCGGACAGTATCTGAACACTGAAGCTTTCTTT.

The chain carries TRBV14 and TRBJ2-3; 8 nucleotides agree with TRBD2. The V gene end was trimmed by 4 bases and the J gene end by 4 bases; junction bases not matched to a gene: 4. CDR1 is SGHDN and CDR2 is FVKESK in the germline V gene. The CDR3 sequence is 14 residues long. CDR3 sequence (DNA): TGTGCCAGCAGCCTCCTCGGGGGGGCAGATACGCAGTATTTT. This encodes CASSLLGGADTQYF.

This sequence joins TRBV2 and TRBJ2-5; tentatively, D is TRBD2 (6 bases). The V and J ends lost 6 bases and 5 bases respectively, with 19 bases between them. This CDR3 contains 15 residues. Germline CDR1 SNHLY, CDR2 FYNNEI. The CDR3 protein is CASSRTGLTAETQYF. The DNA of the CDR3 is TGTGCCAGCAGCCGCACGGGACTCACGGCGGAGACCCAGTACTTC.